The 27 T cell receptor beta chains below all came from one sample that was sequenced in a study of vaccination effects on CD4 cells after COVID-19. The antigens of these receptors remain unknown. Clones were sequenced by immunoSEQ multiplex PCR, and TCRdb holds only the in-frame ones, with some missing. This table holds approximately 65,000 clones, 70% to 85% found once. Ahead of sequencing, the ViraFEST assay grew antigen-specific CD4+ T cells using viral peptide pools. Researchers isolated CD4+ T cells once 9 to 11 days of culture had elapsed. Each person got two doses of an mRNA SARS-CoV-2 vaccine, BNT162b2 or mRNA-1273. Here the sequenced sample was CD4+ T cells from PBMCs cultured with HCoV-229E spike peptides, taken after COVID-19 vaccination. These receptors were collected from a human donor who received a COVID-19 vaccine.

The gene calls are TRBV18 and TRBJ1-1; 7 positions agree with TRBD1. The CDR3 totals 12 residues. After removal of 4 bases from V and 8 bases from J, the junction contained 4 bases not matched to a gene. Germline-derived CDR1 and CDR2 are KGHSH and LQKENI. This chain's CDR3 is CASSQDRQEAFF. Written as DNA, the CDR3 is TGTGCCAGCTCACAGGACAGGCAAGAAGCTTTCTTT.

This clone was seen more than once but under ten times. The genes are TRBV30 and TRBJ1-5; D not certain. The CDR3 is made up of 13 amino acids. V lost 5 bases to trimming and J lost 2 bases, with 10 bases between them. The V gene's germline CDR1 is GTSNPN and CDR2 SVGIG (reference sequence). CDR3 loop: CAWGPKGNQPQHF. The CDR3 DNA reads as TGTGCCTGGGGACCGAAAGGCAATCAGCCCCAGCATTTT.

The chain uses TRBV5-1 and TRBJ2-7, with 9 bases fitting TRBD1. The CDR3 covers 16 residues. Germline V gives CDR1 SGHRS, CDR2 YFSETQ. Trimming removed 4 bases from V and 2 bases from J; junction bases left unmatched: 10. For the CDR3, the DNA is TGCGCCAGCAGCCGGACGAACGGACAGGGGACCTACGAGCAGTACGTC. Translating it yields CASSRTNGQGTYEQYV.

V and J are TRBV2 and TRBJ1-2; maybe TRBD1 (5 bases). Per germline, CDR1 SNHLY and CDR2 FYNNEI. V lost 6 bases and J 8 bases, leaving 22 bases between the germline ends. The CDR3 is 15 residues long. CDR3: CASSQAWGGAGGYTF. CDR3 nucleotide sequence: TGTGCCAGCAGCCAGGCGTGGGGGGGAGCTGGGGGCTACACCTTC.

This chain joins TRBV3-1 (or the pseudogene TRBV3-2) and TRBJ2-2, with D possibly matching TRBD2 (6 bases). Looked up from germline, CDR1 is LGHDT and CDR2 is YNNKEL (reference sequence). Between the trimmed V and J ends, which lost 4 bases and 4 bases, there was a span of 10 bases. The length of the CDR3 is 14 residues. Here the CDR3 reads CASSRDSFTGELFF. In DNA, the CDR3 is TGTGCCAGCAGCCGGGACTCCTTCACCGGGGAGCTGTTTTTT.

This clone was counted once. The rearrangement links TRBV7-9 to TRBJ1-2; TRBD1 agrees at 7 bases. With 4 bases clipped from V and 5 bases from J, the junction kept 10 bases outside the gene matches. Per germline, CDR1 SEHNR and CDR2 FQNEAQ (reference sequence). There are 15 residues in the CDR3. CDR3 in amino acids: CASSSGTADHYGYTF. Here the CDR3 DNA reads TGTGCCAGCAGCTCCGGGACAGCGGACCATTATGGCTACACCTTC.

This clone is a singleton in its sample. The chain joins TRBV5-1 to TRBJ2-5, with D tentatively TRBD1 or TRBD2 (5 bases each). CDR1 and CDR2 (germline): SGHRS, YFSETQ. The CDR3 spans 14 residues. V dropped 3 bases and J dropped 5 bases, with 14 bases sitting between them. CDR3 nucleotides: TGCGCCAGCAGCTGGGACGGTGGTGGGGAGACCCAGTACTTC. It specifies CASSWDGGGETQYF.

The chain carries TRBV7-2 and TRBJ2-7; 11 nucleotides match TRBD1. Germline V CDR1 and CDR2: SGHTA, FQGNSA. The trim removed 5 bases at V and 4 bases at J, leaving 4 bases unmatched. The CDR3 has 14 residues. CDR3: CASSPGTGGYEQYV. CDR3 bases: TGTGCCAGCAGCCCCGGGACAGGGGGTTACGAGCAGTACGTC.

The chain joins TRBV6-1 to TRBJ1-6; 8 bases map to TRBD1. The length of the CDR3 is 15 residues. Per the germline V gene, CDR1 is MNHNS and CDR2 is SASEGT. After removal of 2 bases from V and 4 bases from J, the junction contained 1 base not matched to a gene. The CDR3 reads CASSERTGYNSPLHF. CDR3 nucleotides: TGTGCCAGCAGTGAAAGGACAGGGTATAATTCACCCCTCCACTTT.

CDR3 in amino acids: CASTYKEGGTEAFF. CDR3 nucleotide sequence: TGTGCCAGCACCTACAAGGAGGGGGGGACTGAAGCTTTCTTT. The V and J genes are TRBV4-2 and TRBJ1-1; D might be TRBD1 (6 bases). Per germline, CDR1 LGHNA and CDR2 YNFKEQ. The length of the CDR3 is 14 residues. Trimming pared 7 bases from V and 5 bases from J, leaving 17 bases between.

Only a few counts were recorded for this clone. The CDR3 reads CASSQVIGGRSSYNEQFF. DNA of the CDR3: TGCGCCAGCAGCCAAGTAATCGGCGGGAGAAGCTCCTACAATGAGCAGTTCTTC. The chain couples TRBV4-1 to TRBJ2-1, with 7 nucleotides matching TRBD2. This CDR3 has 18 amino acids. Germline CDR1 MGHRA, CDR2 YSYEKL. Trimming at V came to 1 base and at J to 0 bases, leaving 9 bases not matched to a gene.

The V call is TRBV4-1, the J call TRBJ2-7; a weak D match, TRBD1 (5 bases). The CDR3 runs 15 residues. CDR1 and CDR2 from the germline V gene are MGHRA and YSYEKL. V was trimmed by 0 bases and J by 2 bases, leaving 11 bases between them. The CDR3 sequence: CASSQDRAGPYEQYV. As DNA, the CDR3 is TGCGCCAGCAGCCAAGATCGCGCAGGGCCCTACGAGCAGTACGTC.

This clone has more than one count but fewer than ten. This chain links TRBV7-9 with TRBJ1-2; no firm D call. V was pared by 1 base and J by 3 bases, with 6 bases between. Germline V gene sequence: CDR1 SEHNR, CDR2 FQNEAQ (reference sequence). CDR3 length equals 13 residues. DNA for the CDR3: TGTGCCAGCAGCTTAGAGAGGGACTATGGCTACACCTTC. This translates into CASSLERDYGYTF.

The rearrangement links TRBV19 to TRBJ1-3; D is undetermined. Trimming shortened V by 5 bases and J by 4 bases, and 6 bases separated the two germline ends. CDR1 LNHDA and CDR2 SQIVND come from the germline V gene (reference sequence). CDR3 length equals 12 residues. CDR3 loop: CASSASGNTIYF. For the CDR3, the DNA is TGTGCCAGTAGTGCCTCCGGAAACACCATATATTTT. Supplemented by reference TRBV19 and TRBJ1-3, the full variable domain reads DGGITQSPKYLFRKEGQNVTLSCEQNLNHDAMYWYRQDPGQGLRLIYYSQIVNDFQKGDIAEGYSVSREKKESFPLTVTSAQKNPTAFYLCASSASGNTIYFGEGSWLTVV.

The chain combines TRBV30 with TRBJ1-2; D is unclear. The CDR3 length is 15 residues. CDR1 is GTSNPN and CDR2 is SVGIG in the germline V gene (reference sequence). Trimming removed 2 bases from V and 6 bases from J, with 19 bases in between. The DNA for the CDR3 is TGTGCCTGGAGTATTTCTACAACCCCTCGGGATGGCTACACCTTC. Encoded protein: CAWSISTTPRDGYTF.

This chain connects TRBV5-5 to TRBJ2-7, with D hard to call. The CDR3 sequence is 15 residues long. From germline, CDR1 is SGHKS and CDR2 YYEKEE (reference sequence). The ends were cut back, 3 bases at V and 4 bases at J, with 17 bases in the middle. CDR3 protein: CASSSIPAAFYEQYV. CDR3 DNA sequence: TGTGCCAGCAGCTCAATCCCGGCAGCATTTTACGAGCAGTACGTC.

The rearrangement joins TRBV28 to TRBJ2-4; 10 positions agree with TRBD1. The CDR3 covers 15 residues. V was pared by 6 bases and J by 6 bases, with 8 bases of the junction left unmatched. Germline V gene sequence: CDR1 MDHEN, CDR2 SYDVKM. The CDR3 here is CASSLDRGRGNIQYF. The CDR3 bases are TGTGCCAGCAGCCTCGACAGGGGGCGGGGAAACATTCAGTACTTC.

The genes are TRBV5-1 and TRBJ1-1, with D tentatively TRBD1 (6 bases). Trimming took 4 bases from V and 1 from J, leaving 14 bases between them. The CDR3 consists of 15 residues. Germline CDR1 SGHRS, CDR2 YFSETQ. Here the CDR3 reads CASSLLGGGNTEAFF. CDR3 DNA: TGCGCCAGCAGCCTGCTCGGGGGCGGGAACACTGAAGCTTTCTTT.

CDR3 DNA sequence: TGTGCCACCAGCAGGCAGTCTGGGGCCAACGTCCTGACTTTC. This gives the protein CATSRQSGANVLTF. J is TRBJ2-6 and V is TRBV15, with no clear D. CDR3 length: 14 residues. V lost 3 bases, J lost 1 base, and 4 bases lay in between. CDR1 is LNHNV and CDR2 is YYDKDF in the germline V gene (reference sequence).

CDR3: CASSKGRGLGGKYV. Here the CDR3 DNA reads TGTGCCAGCAGCAAGGGCAGGGGGCTAGGAGGGAAGTACGTC. The chain is built from TRBV28 and TRBJ2-7, with 8 bases aligning to TRBD1. V was clipped by 6 bases and J by 11 bases; unmatched bases: 15. This CDR3 contains 14 residues. The V gene's germline CDR1 is MDHEN and CDR2 SYDVKM.

The chain combines TRBV18 with TRBJ1-1, with 8 bases matching TRBD1. Germline assignment: CDR1 KGHSH and CDR2 LQKENI. Trimming removed 3 bases from V and 4 bases from J; junction bases left unmatched: 7. The CDR3 length is 15 residues. The CDR3: CASSPGRGLSTEAFF. The CDR3 DNA follows: TGTGCCAGCTCACCGGGCAGGGGGCTGAGCACTGAAGCTTTCTTT.

Only a few counts were recorded for this clone. V and J are TRBV12-1 and TRBJ1-4. TRBV12-1 is termed a pseudogene. CDR3 length: 14 amino acids. CDR3 region: CASSFVRGKGKLFF. CDR3 DNA: TGTGCCAGCAGCTTTGTACGGGGGAAGGGAAAACTGTTTTTT.

This chain links TRBV7-2 with TRBJ1-5; 7 nucleotides match TRBD1. In germline, CDR1 is SGHTA, CDR2 FQGNSA. This CDR3 spans 15 amino acids. V was clipped by 5 bases and J by 1 base; unmatched bases: 5. The CDR3 reads CASSDRVGSNQPQHF. As DNA, the CDR3 is TGTGCCAGCAGCGACAGGGTAGGGAGCAATCAGCCCCAGCATTTT.

This rearrangement joins TRBV10-3 to TRBJ2-1; 7 nucleotides align to TRBD1. Germline values: CDR1 ENHRY, CDR2 SYGVKD. V lost 3 bases and J lost 7; bases outside the gene matches: 9. The CDR3 loop spans 15 amino acids. CDR3: CAISDVRAGGNEQFF. Written as DNA, the CDR3 is TGTGCCATCAGTGACGTCAGGGCAGGGGGTAATGAGCAGTTCTTC.

This chain uses TRBV5-1 with TRBJ2-5; D is possibly TRBD2 (6 bases). The CDR3 spans 13 residues. Trimming removed 4 bases at V and 4 bases at J, with 11 bases between. CDR1 and CDR2 from the germline V gene are SGHRS and YFSETQ. In nucleotides, the CDR3 is TGCGCCAGCAGCACGGGGGTATTAGAGACCCAGTACTTC. Its protein product is CASSTGVLETQYF.

V usage is TRBV29-1 and J usage is TRBJ2-3; D may be TRBD2 (6 bases). CDR1 and CDR2 (germline): SQVTM, ANQGSEA. The CDR3 consists of 16 residues. Trimming removed 3 bases at V and 4 bases at J, with 20 bases between. The CDR3 spells CSVDHLTAGGPDTQYF. The CDR3 DNA reads as TGCAGCGTTGACCACCTAACGGCCGGGGGACCAGATACGCAGTATTTT.

This chain joins TRBV7-8 and TRBJ2-3, with D possibly being TRBD2 (5 bases). CDR3 length: 11 amino acids. The ends were cut back, 4 bases at V and 8 bases at J, with 7 bases in the middle. CDR1 and CDR2 (germline): SGHVS, FQNEAQ. The CDR3 DNA is TGTGCCAGCAGCTCCGGGGTTACGCAGTATTTT. It codes for CASSSGVTQYF. The full variable domain, with the rest looked up from reference TRBV7-8 and TRBJ2-3, is GAGVSQSPRYKVAKRGQDVALRCDPISGHVSLFWYQQALGQGPEFLTYFQNEAQLDKSGLPSDRFFAERPEGSVSTLKIQRTQQEDSAVYLCASSSGVTQYFGPGTRLTVL.